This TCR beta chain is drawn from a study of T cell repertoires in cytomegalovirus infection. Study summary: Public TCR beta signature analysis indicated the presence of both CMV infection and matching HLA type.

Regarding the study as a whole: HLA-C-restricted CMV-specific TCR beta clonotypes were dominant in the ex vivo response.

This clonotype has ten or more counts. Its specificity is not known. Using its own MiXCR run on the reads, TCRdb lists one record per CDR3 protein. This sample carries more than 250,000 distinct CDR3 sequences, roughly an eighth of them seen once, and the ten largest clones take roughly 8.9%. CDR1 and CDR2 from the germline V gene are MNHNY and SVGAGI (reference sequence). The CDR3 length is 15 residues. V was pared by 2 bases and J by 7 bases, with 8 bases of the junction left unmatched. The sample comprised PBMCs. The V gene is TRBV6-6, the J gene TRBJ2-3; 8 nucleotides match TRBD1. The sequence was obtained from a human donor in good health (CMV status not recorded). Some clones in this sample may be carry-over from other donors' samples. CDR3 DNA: TGTGCCAGCAGTTACCTAAGCAGGGGGCCAAATACGCAGTATTTT. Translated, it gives CASSYLSRGPNTQYF.